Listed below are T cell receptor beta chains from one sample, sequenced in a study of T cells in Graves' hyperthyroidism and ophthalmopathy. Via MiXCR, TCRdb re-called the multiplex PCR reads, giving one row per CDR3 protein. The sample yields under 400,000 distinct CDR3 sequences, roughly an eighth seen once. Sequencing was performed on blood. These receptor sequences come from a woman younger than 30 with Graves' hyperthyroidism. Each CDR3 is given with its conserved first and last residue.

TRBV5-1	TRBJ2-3	CASRVAETTDTQYF
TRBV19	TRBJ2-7	CASSIDHGRYEQYF
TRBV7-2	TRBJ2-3	CASSSSGTSTDTQYF
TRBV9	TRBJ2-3	CASSVGSGGPTDTQYF
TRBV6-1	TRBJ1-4	CASSSPGEGTNEKLFF
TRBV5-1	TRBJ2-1	CASSLGLAGAGGSYNEQFF
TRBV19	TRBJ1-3	CASTPDMEGNTIYF
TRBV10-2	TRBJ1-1	CASSESSHTEAFF
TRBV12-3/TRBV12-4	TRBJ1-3	CASTPYSSGNTIYF
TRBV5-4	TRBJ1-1	CASSAGQDGGRAFF
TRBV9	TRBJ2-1	CASSVWAGSSYNEQFF
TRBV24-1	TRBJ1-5	CATSSGNRNQPQHF
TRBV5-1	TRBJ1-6	CASSYGYRANSPLHF
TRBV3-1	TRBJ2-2	CASSQVSYGGTTGELFF
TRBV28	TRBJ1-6	CASSFRVDSPLHF
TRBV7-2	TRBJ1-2	CASSRGGFRGYTF
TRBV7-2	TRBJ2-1	CASSVSPDIYNEQFF
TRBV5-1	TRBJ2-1	CASSPTAGSNEQFF
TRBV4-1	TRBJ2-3	CASSQPGPTDTQYF
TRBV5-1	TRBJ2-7	CASSSGQVTYEQYF
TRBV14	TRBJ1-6	CASSRDRVANSPLHF
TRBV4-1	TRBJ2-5	CASSLLIGVETQYF
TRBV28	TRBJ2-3	CASRLRASGGISTDTQYF
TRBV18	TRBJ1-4	CASSPQGTNGKLFF
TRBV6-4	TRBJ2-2	CASSQLVGPGTGELFF
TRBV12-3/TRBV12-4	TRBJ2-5	CASDPAGGGPLETQYF
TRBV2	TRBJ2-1	CASERGRHNEQFF
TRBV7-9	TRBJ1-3	CASSLQGIGNTIYF
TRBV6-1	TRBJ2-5	CARPGTGRRETQYF
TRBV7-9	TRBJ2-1	CASSPGGVGRGFNEQFF
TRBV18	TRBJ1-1	CASSQVNTEAFF
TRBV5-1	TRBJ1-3	CASSPDDRGHNTIYF
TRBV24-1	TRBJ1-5	CATSDPGTNNQPQHF
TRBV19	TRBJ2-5	CASSIALGQGQETQYF
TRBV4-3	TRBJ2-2	CASSHFDRDTGELFF
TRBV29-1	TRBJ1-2	CSVGFSLAGYTF
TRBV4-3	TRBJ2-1	CASSQVVYNEQFF
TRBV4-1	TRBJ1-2	CASSLRLPANYGYTF
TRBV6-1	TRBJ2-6	CASSEGVSGANVLTF
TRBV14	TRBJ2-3	CASSQTRRTSTDTQYF
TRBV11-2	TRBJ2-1	CASKETSGSVEQFF
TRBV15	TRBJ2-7	CATSSFSRDSSYEQYF
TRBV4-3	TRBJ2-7	CASSQTSSGGYEQYF
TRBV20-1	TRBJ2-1	CSAGPGRGSNNEQFF
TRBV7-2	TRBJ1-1	CASSFGAMNTEAFF